This T cell receptor (beta chain) was captured in a study of pediatric ulcerative colitis. Study-wide findings and caveats: Two rectal clonotypes were found only in ulcerative colitis patients, all of them.

Sequencing depth was up to 500,000 reads per sample. Sequencing used immunoSEQ multiplex PCR; TCRdb keeps in-frame clones, though not all of them. The sample contains over 45,000 clones, 78% of which appear only once. Rectal tissue came from one to two pinch biopsies taken at colonoscopy. Trimming at V came to 2 bases and at J to 2 bases, leaving 6 bases not matched to a gene. CDR3 length equals 16 residues. The V gene's germline CDR1 is MNHEY and CDR2 SVGAGI. A word on this clone: Antigen unknown.

The source is a girl aged 5-17 years with moderate ulcerative colitis. Sequenced sample: gut tissue. V is TRBV6-5 and J is TRBJ2-1, with TRBD2 matching 7 bases. The CDR3 is CASSYGGGGTYNEQFF. CDR3 coding DNA: TGTGCCAGCAGTTACGGAGGCGGGGGTACCTACAATGAGCAGTTCTTC.